This TCR beta chain is drawn from a study of OX40 agonist ivuxolimab in advanced cancers. V lost 4 bases and J 3 bases, leaving 18 bases between the germline ends. This CDR3 is built from 16 residues. Per the germline V gene, CDR1 is MNHEY and CDR2 is SMNVEV (reference sequence). Here immunoSEQ multiplex PCR was the method, and the copy in TCRdb shows in-frame clones only, minus some. In the table there are about 44,000 clones, roughly 80% of which are singletons. The chain has TRBV27 and TRBJ2-5; D is possibly TRBD2 (6 bases). The sample was CD4+ or CD8+ T cells sorted from blood, taken in a trial of the OX40 agonist ivuxolimab. This TCR was recovered from an adult with an advanced solid tumor such as melanoma, head and neck, liver or kidney cancer. CDR3 bases: TGTGCCAGCAGTTCCAATAGGGTGGTAGCGGAAGAGACCCAGTACTTC. It specifies CASSSNRVVAEETQYF.